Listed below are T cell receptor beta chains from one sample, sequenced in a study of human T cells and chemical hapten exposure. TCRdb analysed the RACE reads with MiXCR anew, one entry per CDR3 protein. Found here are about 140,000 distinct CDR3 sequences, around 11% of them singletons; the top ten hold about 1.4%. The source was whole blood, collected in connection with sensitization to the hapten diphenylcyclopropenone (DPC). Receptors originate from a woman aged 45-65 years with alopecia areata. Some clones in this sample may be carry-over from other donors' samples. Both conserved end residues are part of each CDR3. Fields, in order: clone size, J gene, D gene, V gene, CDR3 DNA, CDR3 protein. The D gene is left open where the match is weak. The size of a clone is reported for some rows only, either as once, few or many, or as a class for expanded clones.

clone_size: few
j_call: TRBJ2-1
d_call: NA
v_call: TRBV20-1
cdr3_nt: TGCAGTGCTAGCGAATTAAGCTCCTACAATGAGCAGTTCTTC
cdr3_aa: CSASELSSYNEQFF

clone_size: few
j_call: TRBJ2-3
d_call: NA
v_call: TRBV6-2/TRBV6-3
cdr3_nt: TGTGCCAGCAGTTACTCGATCGGGGTCACAGATACGCAGTATTTT
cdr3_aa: CASSYSIGVTDTQYF

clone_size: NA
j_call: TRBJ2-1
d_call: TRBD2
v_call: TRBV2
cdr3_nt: TGTGCCAGCAGCGAGACTAGCGGGAGGGCCTTTGAGCAGTTCTTC
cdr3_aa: CASSETSGRAFEQFF

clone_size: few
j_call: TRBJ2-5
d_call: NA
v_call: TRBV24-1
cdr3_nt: TGTGCCACCAGTGGGGGGCCAGAGACCCAGTACTTC
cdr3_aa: CATSGGPETQYF

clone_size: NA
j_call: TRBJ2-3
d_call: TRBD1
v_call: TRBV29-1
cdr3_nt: TGCAGCGTTTCCGGGACAGGGGGATCAGATACGCAGTATTTT
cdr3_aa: CSVSGTGGSDTQYF

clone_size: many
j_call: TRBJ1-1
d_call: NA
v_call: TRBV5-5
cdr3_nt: TGTGCCAGCAGCTTGGACTGGAGTTCCACTGAAGCTTTCTTT
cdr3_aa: CASSLDWSSTEAFF

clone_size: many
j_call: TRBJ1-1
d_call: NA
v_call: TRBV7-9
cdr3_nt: TGTGCCAGCAGGGGAGGCTCCAGGGGACAAAGGGTGAACACTGAAGCTTTCTTT
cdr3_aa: CASRGGSRGQRVNTEAFF

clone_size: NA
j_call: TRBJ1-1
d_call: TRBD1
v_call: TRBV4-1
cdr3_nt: TGCGCCAGCAGCCAGACCGGGACAGGGGCGCGGGGCACTGAAGCTTTCTTT
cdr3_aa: CASSQTGTGARGTEAFF

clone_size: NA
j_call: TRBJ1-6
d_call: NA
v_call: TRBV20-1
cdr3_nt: TGCAGTGCTGGATTCGGGACTAGCGAAAAAGCCCTCCACTTT
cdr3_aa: CSAGFGTSEKALHF

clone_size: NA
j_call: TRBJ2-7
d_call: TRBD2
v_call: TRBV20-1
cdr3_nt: TGCAGTGCCCGGATCCCGGGACTAGCGAACTACGAGCAGTACTTC
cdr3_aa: CSARIPGLANYEQYF

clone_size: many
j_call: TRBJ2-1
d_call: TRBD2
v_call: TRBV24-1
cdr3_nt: TGTGCCACCAGTGGGTCGGGACTAGCGGGAGATGCCTCCTACAATGAGCAGTTCTTC
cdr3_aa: CATSGSGLAGDASYNEQFF

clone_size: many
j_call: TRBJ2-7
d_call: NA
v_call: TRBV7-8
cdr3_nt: TGTGCCAGCAGCTTGGCTGCCAAACCCCCCTTCGAGCAGTACTTC
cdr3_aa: CASSLAAKPPFEQYF

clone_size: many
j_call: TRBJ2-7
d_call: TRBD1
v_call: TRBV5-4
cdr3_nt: TGTGCCAGCGAGAGGCAGGGGGCTCACGAGCAGTACTTC
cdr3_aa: CASERQGAHEQYF

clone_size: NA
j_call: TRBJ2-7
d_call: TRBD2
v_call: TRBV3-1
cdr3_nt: TGTGCCAGCAGCCAAGGTCTAGCGGGAGGTCACGAGCAGTACTTC
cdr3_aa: CASSQGLAGGHEQYF